Listed below are T cell receptor beta chains from one sample, sequenced in a study of blood T cells in healthy people across ages. Each CDR3 protein gets one entry after TCRdb re-called the 5' RACE reads with MiXCR. The profile covers 710,000 or so distinct CDR3 sequences, with around a fifth appearing a single time and under 25% taken by the ten largest. The sample was blood. These receptors all stem from a man in his sixties or seventies in good health. The CDR3 runs from the conserved cysteine through the conserved F or W. The D gene is left open where the match is weak. Size tells how often a clone was seen (once, few, many) or the class of an expanded clone, and some rows leave it out.

clone size	CDR3 length	D gene	J gene	V gene	CDR3 protein	CDR3 DNA
NA	17	TRBD2	TRBJ2-5	TRBV29-1	CSVRGLASHINQETQYF	TGCAGCGTAAGAGGACTAGCGAGCCATATAAACCAAGAGACCCAGTACTTC
NA	14	TRBD2	TRBJ2-7	TRBV7-2	CASRETSGPYEQYF	TGTGCCAGCCGGGAGACTAGCGGCCCCTACGAGCAGTACTTC
NA	14	TRBD2	TRBJ2-3	TRBV5-1	CASSLISGGDTQYF	TGCGCCAGCAGCTTGATTAGCGGGGGGGATACGCAGTATTTT
NA	17	NA	TRBJ1-2	TRBV7-9	CASSSPIHQGLNYGYTF	TGTGCCAGCAGCTCGCCCATCCACCAGGGCCTTAACTATGGTTACACCTTC
NA	14	NA	TRBJ2-4	TRBV18	CASSPDLAKNIQYF	TGTGCCAGCTCACCGGACCTAGCCAAAAACATTCAGTACTTC
few	14	TRBD2	TRBJ2-1	TRBV24-1	CATSLAGGRNEQFF	TGTGCCACCAGTCTAGCGGGAGGAAGAAATGAGCAGTTCTTC
NA	15	NA	TRBJ2-4	TRBV20-1	CSARDPPWDSNIQYF	TGCAGTGCTAGAGATCCCCCGTGGGACTCCAACATTCAGTACTTC
NA	15	TRBD2	TRBJ2-1	TRBV7-2	CASRLTSGMYNEQFF	TGTGCCAGCAGGTTGACTAGCGGGATGTACAATGAGCAGTTCTTC
few	16	TRBD1	TRBJ2-7	TRBV7-9	CASSLGDRVSQETQYF	TGTGCCAGCAGCTTAGGTGACAGGGTTTCACAAGAGACTCAGTACTTC
NA	14	NA	TRBJ2-1	TRBV4-1	CASSQDPGEAWQFF	TGCGCCAGCAGCCAAGATCCCGGGGAGGCTTGGCAGTTCTTC
NA	14	NA	TRBJ2-3	TRBV29-1	CSSGALSSTDTQYF	TGCAGCTCCGGGGCCCTATCTAGCACAGATACGCAGTATTTT
NA	14	NA	TRBJ1-1	TRBV15	CATREKTGETEAFF	TGTGCCACCAGAGAGAAGACAGGAGAGACTGAAGCTTTCTTT
many	13	NA	TRBJ1-1	TRBV12-5	CASGREVGTEAFF	TGTGCTAGTGGCAGGGAGGTAGGCACTGAAGCTTTCTTT
few	12	TRBD2	TRBJ2-1	TRBV29-1	CSSRGGASEQFF	TGCAGCTCCCGGGGGGGGGCATCTGAGCAGTTCTTC
few	14	NA	TRBJ2-1	TRBV29-1	CSVPRGAGANEQFF	TGCAGCGTCCCACGAGGGGCGGGGGCCAATGAGCAGTTCTTC
NA	15	TRBD1	TRBJ1-1	TRBV7-7	CASSLNYRGLSEAFF	TGTGCCAGCAGCTTAAACTACAGGGGGCTGTCTGAAGCTTTCTTT
NA	10	NA	TRBJ2-1	TRBV19	CASRGHKQFF	TGTGCCAGTAGGGGGCACAAGCAGTTCTTC
NA	12	NA	TRBJ2-7	TRBV12-3/TRBV12-4	CVSSLFPGQQYF	TGTGTCAGCAGTTTATTCCCGGGACAGCAGTACTTC
NA	14	TRBD1	TRBJ2-4	TRBV29-1	CSTRQGGGKNIQYF	TGCAGCACCAGACAGGGTGGGGGCAAAAACATTCAGTACTTC
NA	12	NA	TRBJ1-2	TRBV20-1	CSAGQINYGYTF	TGCAGTGCCGGACAAATTAACTATGGCTACACCTTC
NA	14	NA	TRBJ1-1	TRBV2	CASSINEGNTEAFF	TGTGCCAGCAGTATCAATGAGGGTAACACTGAAGCTTTCTTT
NA	14	NA	TRBJ2-3	TRBV13	CASSPNLAGRTQYF	TGTGCCAGCAGCCCAAATTTGGCGGGGCGGACGCAGTATTTT
few	11	NA	TRBJ1-1	TRBV7-2	CASRAGYQAFF	TGTGCCAGCCGGGCGGGGTATCAAGCTTTCTTT
few	14	NA	TRBJ1-5	TRBV7-9	CASSGGTVNQPQHF	TGTGCCAGCAGCGGTGGGACGGTCAATCAGCCCCAGCATTTT
few	12	TRBD1	TRBJ1-4	TRBV7-2	CASSLGQGKLFF	TGTGCCAGCAGCTTAGGACAGGGTAAACTGTTTTTT
few	13	TRBD1	TRBJ1-5	TRBV20-1	CSATDRPPGPQHF	TGCAGTGCTACGGACAGGCCACCGGGACCCCAGCATTTT
once	11	NA	TRBJ1-1	TRBV25-1	CASSETTEAFF	TGTGCCAGCAGTGAAACCACTGAAGCTTTCTTT
NA	20	NA	TRBJ1-1	TRBV6-1	CASSSYPSRQRQIMNTEAFF	TGTGCCAGCAGTAGCTATCCCTCCAGACAGCGGCAAATTATGAACACTGAAGCTTTCTTT
NA	11	NA	TRBJ1-2	TRBV12-3/TRBV12-4	CASREVYGYTF	TGTGCCAGCAGGGAGGTCTATGGCTACACCTTC
few	15	NA	TRBJ1-2	TRBV12-3/TRBV12-4	CASSLGQDSNYGYTF	TGTGCCAGCAGTTTAGGGCAGGACTCTAACTATGGCTACACCTTC
many	14	NA	TRBJ2-1	TRBV7-2	CASSLSGTNNEQFF	TGTGCCAGCAGCTTAAGTGGGACCAACAATGAGCAGTTCTTC
NA	15	NA	TRBJ1-5	TRBV2	CASLGEGGRGQPQHF	TGTGCCAGCCTTGGGGAGGGGGGGCGAGGTCAGCCCCAGCATTTT
NA	14	NA	TRBJ1-6	TRBV3-1	CASSKTGNRSPLHF	TGTGCCAGCAGCAAAACAGGGAATCGTTCACCCCTCCACTTT
NA	15	NA	TRBJ2-3	TRBV24-1	CATSEPGLSTDTQYF	TGTGCCACCAGTGAACCGGGACTCAGCACAGATACGCAGTATTTT
NA	15	NA	TRBJ2-3	TRBV7-2	CASRTPGFSADTQYF	TGTGCCAGCAGGACCCCAGGGTTTAGCGCGGATACGCAGTATTTT
few	16	NA	TRBJ2-5	TRBV7-9	CASSLGWGSYQETQYF	TGTGCCAGCAGCTTAGGGTGGGGCTCGTACCAAGAGACCCAGTACTTC
few	14	TRBD1	TRBJ2-3	TRBV5-1	CASMTGGRAGTQYF	TGCGCCAGCATGACAGGGGGCAGGGCAGGTACGCAGTATTTT
NA	15	TRBD2	TRBJ2-1	TRBV2	CASSVNSGRNNEQFF	TGTGCCAGCAGTGTGAATAGCGGGAGAAACAATGAGCAGTTCTTC
few	19	TRBD1	TRBJ2-1	TRBV7-3	CASSLKGTGPRFSYNEQFF	TGTGCCAGCAGCTTAAAAGGGACAGGGCCCCGATTTTCCTACAATGAGCAGTTCTTC
few	14	TRBD1	TRBJ1-1	TRBV4-2	CASSQRQGASEAFF	TGTGCCAGCAGCCAGAGGCAGGGGGCATCTGAAGCTTTCTTT
NA	14	NA	TRBJ1-2	TRBV7-2	CASSLANSNYGYTF	TGTGCCAGCAGCTTAGCTAACAGTAACTATGGCTACACCTTC
NA	15	TRBD2	TRBJ2-5	TRBV2	CASSELAGAIETQYF	TGTGCCAGCAGTGAACTAGCGGGGGCAATAGAGACCCAGTACTTC
few	15	NA	TRBJ2-3	TRBV7-2	CASSLQGGPTDTQYF	TGTGCCAGCAGCTTACAGGGGGGCCCCACAGATACGCAGTATTTT
NA	13	NA	TRBJ2-3	TRBV6-2/TRBV6-3	CASTSSSIRTQYF	TGTGCCAGCACCTCCTCTAGTATCCGGACGCAGTATTTT
NA	11	NA	TRBJ2-1	TRBV10-3	CAIKRGAEQFF	TGTGCCATCAAGAGGGGGGCTGAGCAGTTCTTC
NA	13	NA	TRBJ1-2	TRBV20-1	CSARRDLRDGYTF	TGCAGTGCTAGGCGGGACCTTCGGGATGGCTACACCTTC